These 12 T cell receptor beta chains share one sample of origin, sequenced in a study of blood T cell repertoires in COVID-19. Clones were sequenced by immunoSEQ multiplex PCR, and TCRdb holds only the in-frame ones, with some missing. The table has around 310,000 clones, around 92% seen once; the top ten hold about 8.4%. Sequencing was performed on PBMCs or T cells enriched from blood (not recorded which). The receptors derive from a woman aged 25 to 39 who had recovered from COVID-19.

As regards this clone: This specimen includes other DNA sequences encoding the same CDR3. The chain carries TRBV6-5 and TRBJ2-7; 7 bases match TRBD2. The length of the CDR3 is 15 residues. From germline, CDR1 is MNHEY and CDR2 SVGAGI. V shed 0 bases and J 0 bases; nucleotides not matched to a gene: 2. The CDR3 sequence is CASSYSPSGSYEQYF. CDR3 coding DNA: TGTGCCAGCAGTTACTCGCCTAGCGGCTCCTACGAGCAGTACTTC.

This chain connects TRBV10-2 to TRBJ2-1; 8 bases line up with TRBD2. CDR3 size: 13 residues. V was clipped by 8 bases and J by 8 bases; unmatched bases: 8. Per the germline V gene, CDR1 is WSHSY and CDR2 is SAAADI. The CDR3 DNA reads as TGCGCCAGCTCAGCGGGAGTAGAATATGAGCAGTTCTTC. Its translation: CASSAGVEYEQFF.

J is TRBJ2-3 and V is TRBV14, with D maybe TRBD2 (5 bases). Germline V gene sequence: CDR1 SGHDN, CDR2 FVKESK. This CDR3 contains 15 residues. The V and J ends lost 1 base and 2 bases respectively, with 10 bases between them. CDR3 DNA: TGTGCCAGCAGCCAAGGGCGGCGGGCCACAGATACGCAGTATTTT. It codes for CASSQGRRATDTQYF.

CDR3 loop: CASSYSGQGTYNEQFF. The CDR3 DNA follows: TGTGCCAGCAGTTACTCGGGACAGGGAACCTACAATGAGCAGTTCTTC. V usage is TRBV6-2 or TRBV6-3 and J usage is TRBJ2-1, with TRBD1 matching 9 bases. The V gene end was trimmed by 0 bases and the J gene end by 2 bases; junction bases not matched to a gene: 2. CDR1 and CDR2 (germline): MNHEY, SVGEGT. This CDR3 spans 16 amino acids.

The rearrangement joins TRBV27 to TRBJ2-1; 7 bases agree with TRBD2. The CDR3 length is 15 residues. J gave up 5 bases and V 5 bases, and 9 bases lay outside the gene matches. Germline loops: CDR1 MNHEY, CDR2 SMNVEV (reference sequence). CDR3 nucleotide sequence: TGTGCCAGCAGTCCACTAGCGAGGGGCAACAATGAGCAGTTCTTC. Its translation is CASSPLARGNNEQFF.

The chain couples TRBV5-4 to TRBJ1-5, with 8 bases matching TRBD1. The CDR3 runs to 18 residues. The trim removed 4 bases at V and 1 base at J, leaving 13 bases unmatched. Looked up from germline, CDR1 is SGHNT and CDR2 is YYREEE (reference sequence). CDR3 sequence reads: CASSLGTGALLSNQPQHF. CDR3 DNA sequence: TGTGCCAGCAGCCTCGGGACAGGAGCTTTACTGAGCAATCAGCCCCAGCATTTT. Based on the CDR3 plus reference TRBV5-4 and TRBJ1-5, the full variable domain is ETGVTQSPTHLIKTRGQQVTLRCSSQSGHNTVSWYQQALGQGPQFIFQYYREEENGRGNFPPRFSGLQFPNYSSELNVNALELDDSALYLCASSLGTGALLSNQPQHFGDGTRLSIL.

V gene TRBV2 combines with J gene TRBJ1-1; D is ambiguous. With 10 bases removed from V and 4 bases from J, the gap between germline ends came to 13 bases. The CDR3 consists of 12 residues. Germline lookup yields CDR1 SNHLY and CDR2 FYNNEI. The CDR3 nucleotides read TGTGCCACCACTGGTTCACTCACTGAAGCTTTCTTT. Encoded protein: CATTGSLTEAFF. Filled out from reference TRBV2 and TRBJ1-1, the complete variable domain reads EPEVTQTPSHQVTQMGQEVILRCVPISNHLYFYWYRQILGQKVEFLVSFYNNEISEKSEIFDDQFSVERPDGSNFTLKIRSTKLEDSAMYFCATTGSLTEAFFGQGTRLTVV.

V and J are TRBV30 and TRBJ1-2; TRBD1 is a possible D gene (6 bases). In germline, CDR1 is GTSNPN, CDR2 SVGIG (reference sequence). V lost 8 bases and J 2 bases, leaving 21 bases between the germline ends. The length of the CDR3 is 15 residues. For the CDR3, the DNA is TGTGCCCTCAAGGGGGGGGACAATGGCAACTATGGCTACACCTTC. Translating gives CALKGGDNGNYGYTF.

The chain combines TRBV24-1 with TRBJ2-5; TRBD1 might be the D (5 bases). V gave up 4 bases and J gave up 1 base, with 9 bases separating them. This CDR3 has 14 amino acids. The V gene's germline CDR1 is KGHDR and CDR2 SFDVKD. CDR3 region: CATSDWTSQETQYF. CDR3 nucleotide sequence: TGTGCCACCAGTGACTGGACAAGCCAAGAGACCCAGTACTTC.

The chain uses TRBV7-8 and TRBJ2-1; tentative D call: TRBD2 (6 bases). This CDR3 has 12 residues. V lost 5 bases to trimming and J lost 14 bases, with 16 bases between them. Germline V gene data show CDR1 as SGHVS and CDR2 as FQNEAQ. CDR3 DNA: TGTGCCAGCAGCCCCCATGCGGGAATGAAGTTCTTC. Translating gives CASSPHAGMKFF.

CDR3 protein: CASSLSSGSRYEQYF. CDR3 DNA sequence: TGTGCCAGCAGCTTAAGTAGCGGGAGTCGATACGAGCAGTACTTC. The J gene is TRBJ2-7, the V gene TRBV7-6, with 9 bases matching TRBD2. In germline, CDR1 is SGHVS, CDR2 FNYEAQ. Trimming removed 2 bases from V and 4 bases from J; junction bases left unmatched: 6. The CDR3 spans 15 residues.

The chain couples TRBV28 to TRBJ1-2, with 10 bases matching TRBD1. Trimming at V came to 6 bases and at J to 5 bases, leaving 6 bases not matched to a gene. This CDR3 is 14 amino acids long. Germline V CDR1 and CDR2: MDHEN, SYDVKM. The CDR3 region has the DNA TGTGCCAGCAGCTCCGACAGGGGGCAATATGGCTACACCTTC. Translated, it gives CASSSDRGQYGYTF.